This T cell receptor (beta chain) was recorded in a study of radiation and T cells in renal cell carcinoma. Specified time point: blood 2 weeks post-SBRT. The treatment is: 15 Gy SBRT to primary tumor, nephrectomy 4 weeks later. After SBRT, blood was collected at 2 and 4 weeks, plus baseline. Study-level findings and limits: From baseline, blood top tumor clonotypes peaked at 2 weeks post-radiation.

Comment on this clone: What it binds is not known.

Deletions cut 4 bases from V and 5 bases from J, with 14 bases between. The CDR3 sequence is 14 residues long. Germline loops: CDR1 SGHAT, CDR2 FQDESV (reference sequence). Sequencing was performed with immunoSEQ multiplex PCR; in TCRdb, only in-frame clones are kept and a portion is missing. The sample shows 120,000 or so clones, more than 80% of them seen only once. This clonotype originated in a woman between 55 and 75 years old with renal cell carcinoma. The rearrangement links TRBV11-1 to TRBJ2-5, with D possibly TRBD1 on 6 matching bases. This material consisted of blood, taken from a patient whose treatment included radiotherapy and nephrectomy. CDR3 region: CASSSHRQDETQYF. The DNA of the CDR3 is TGTGCCAGCAGCTCTCATCGACAGGACGAGACCCAGTACTTC.